The rows below give T cell receptor beta chains drawn from one sample of a study of T cell changes during pregnancy in multiple sclerosis. Profiling relied on immunoSEQ multiplex PCR, and the TCRdb table lists in-frame clones only, not all of them. The profile shows over 70,000 clones, around 94% of them singletons. Here the sequenced sample was peripheral blood, taken in the third trimester of pregnancy. These receptors all stem from a female donor with multiple sclerosis, enrolled in a pregnancy study. Both conserved end residues are part of each CDR3. The order of the fields is V gene, D gene, clone size, J gene, CDR3 DNA, CDR3 protein. D genes are given only for firm matches. A row's size may be missing; if present it is once, few, many or a size class.

TRBV6-1	TRBD1	NA	TRBJ2-1	TGTGCCAGCAGTCAAGGCGGGACAGGGTTCTACAATGAGCAGTTCTTC	CASSQGGTGFYNEQFF
TRBV5-1	TRBD1	NA	TRBJ2-7	TGCGCCAGCAGCTTGGAAGGGGGCCGGGCAGACGAGCAGTACTTC	CASSLEGGRADEQYF
TRBV7-2	TRBD2	once	TRBJ2-5	TGTGCCAGCAGCTTAGGGACTAGCGGGTGGTACCAAGAGACCCAGTACTTC	CASSLGTSGWYQETQYF
TRBV29-1	TRBD2	NA	TRBJ2-7	TGCAGCGCGACTGCACGGGAGGCCTCCTACGAGCAGTACTTC	CSATAREASYEQYF
TRBV28	TRBD1	NA	TRBJ1-1	TGTGCCAGCAGGCATCGTTTTGGACAGGGAACAGAAGCTTTCTTT	CASRHRFGQGTEAFF
TRBV18	NA	NA	TRBJ2-3	TGTGCCAGCTCCAGTCTTCTGCTCGATACGCAGTATTTT	CASSSLLLDTQYF
TRBV6-5	NA	NA	TRBJ2-1	TGTGCCAGCAGCCCGGGGACCTACAATGAGCAGTTCTTC	CASSPGTYNEQFF
TRBV19	NA	NA	TRBJ2-4	TGTGCCAGTAGTTCAGACAGAAGGAGGGACATTCAGTACTTC	CASSSDRRRDIQYF
TRBV4-2	TRBD1	NA	TRBJ1-4	TGTGCCAGCAGCCAAGATCCTTCGGGACAGGGGGATGAAAAACTGTTTTTT	CASSQDPSGQGDEKLFF
TRBV19	NA	NA	TRBJ2-5	TGTGCCAGTAGTCAACCCGGGAGAAGAGGAGAGACCCAGTACTTC	CASSQPGRRGETQYF